This TCR beta chain comes out of a study of graft-versus-host responses after intestinal transplantation. The overall study: Isolated intestinal, liver-intestinal, or multivisceral transplants had been given to the recipients. Findings and limits, study-wide: Early post-transplant HvG declines tracked with peak circulating GvH clone levels.

Data came from immunoSEQ multiplex PCR; TCRdb stores just in-frame clones and leaves some out. This table holds 24,000 or so clones, roughly 80% found once. This clone showed up just once. Antigen unknown. Here the sequenced sample was PBMCs, taken approximately 28 days after intestinal transplant. The sequence came from a human patient who received an intestinal transplant, so some T cells may come from the graft donor.

The DNA of the CDR3 is TGTGGCAACGACCAGAAGATAACACAAAGTCGGGCCAACGTCCTGACTTTC. It encodes CGNDQKITQSRANVLTF. The chain couples TRBV8-2 to TRBJ2-6. TRBV8-2 is listed as a pseudogene. The CDR3 runs to 17 residues.